This entry is about one T cell receptor (beta chain). These data belong to a study of blood T cell repertoires in COVID-19. Across the study: Acute-phase and convalescent COVID-19 samples originated in the United States, Italy and Spain. In each case, the material was cDNA or gDNA derived from T cells, B-cell-depleted T cells, or PBMCs.

Enrolled during active infection, Seattle patients were then followed longitudinally. In the authors' workflow: Estimated nucleated cell counts came from reference gene primer amplification. The protocol was immunoSEQ multiplex PCR, while the TCRdb copy is restricted to in-frame clones and leaves out a portion. The V and J calls and clone size come from that table; D and trimming were worked out from the DNA. Of around 220,000 clones in the sample, about four fifths were seen once. Sequenced sample: peripheral blood. This TCR came from a woman older than 75 with COVID-19, enrolled during active disease.

The CDR3 nucleotides read TGCGCCAGCAGCCCGACAGGGGCGAGGGAGACTGAAGCTTTCTTT. It specifies CASSPTGARETEAFF. V gene TRBV5-1 combines with J gene TRBJ1-1, with 8 bases aligning to TRBD1. This CDR3 region has 15 residues. CDR1 and CDR2 (germline): SGHRS, YFSETQ. The junction had 10 bases not matched to a gene; V was cut back by 4 bases and J by 5 bases. The complete variable domain, with remaining parts taken from reference TRBV5-1 and TRBJ1-1, reads KAGVTQTPRYLIKTRGQQVTLSCSPISGHRSVSWYQQTPGQGLQFLFEYFSETQRNKGNFPGRFSGRQFSNSRSEMNVSTLELGDSALYLCASSPTGARETEAFFGQGTRLTVV.